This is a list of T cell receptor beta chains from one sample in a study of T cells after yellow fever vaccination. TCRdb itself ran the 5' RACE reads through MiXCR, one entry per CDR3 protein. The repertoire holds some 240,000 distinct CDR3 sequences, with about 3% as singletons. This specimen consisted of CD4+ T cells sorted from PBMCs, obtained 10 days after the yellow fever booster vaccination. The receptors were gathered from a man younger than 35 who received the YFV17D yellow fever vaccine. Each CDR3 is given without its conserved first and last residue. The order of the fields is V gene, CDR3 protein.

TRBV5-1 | ASSLERGITEAF
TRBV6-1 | ASTRANEQF
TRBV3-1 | ASSQDAAGGAHTQY
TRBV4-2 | ASSHLRTDTQY
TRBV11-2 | ASSLAAGLSNYGYT
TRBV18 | ASSPNPSVNTEAF
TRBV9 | ASSVGSLAGGQETQY
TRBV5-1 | ASSLEPMGDTEAF
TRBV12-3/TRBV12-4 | ASGDRGGHEQF
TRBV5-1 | ASRLGDGNEKLF
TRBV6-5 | ASSYGGLTEKLF
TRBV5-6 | ASSLVVSYEQY
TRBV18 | ASSPPARGNTEAF
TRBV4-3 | ASSPRLAGKADTQY
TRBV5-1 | ASSLQGTGELF
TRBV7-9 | ASSHEGGEQY
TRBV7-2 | ASSPGGRGLMNEQF
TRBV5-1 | ASSTPPAYNEQF
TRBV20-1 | SAKSGGSTGELF
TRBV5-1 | ASSSSQMGEKLF
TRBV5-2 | ASNMGREKSGANVLT
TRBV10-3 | AISRDRGYSNTGELF
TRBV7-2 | ASSAGPRSGANVLT
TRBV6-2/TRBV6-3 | ASTDRGQADTQY
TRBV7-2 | ASSLRQSTGELF
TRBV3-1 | ASRWGPLNTGELF
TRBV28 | ASHGTDSGNTIY
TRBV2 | ASSERSRNQPQH
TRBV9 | ASSVGGANTEAF
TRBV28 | ASSLAGALNTGELF
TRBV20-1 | SASVRSSDTQY
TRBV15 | ATSRGTPTSGGSPNEQF
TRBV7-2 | ASRHGLDGGYT
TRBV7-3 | ASSSGGRGLQTQY
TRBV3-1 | ASSQVGTNTEAF
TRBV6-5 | ASSYSAGSDTQY
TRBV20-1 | SARAFLAGGLRMVGTQY
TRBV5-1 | ASSLPRPRGLYNEQF
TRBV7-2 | ASSLGTLRVNTEAF
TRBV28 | ASSSPGLEETQY
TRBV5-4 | ASSLAENRVAGELF
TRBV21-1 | ASSLRGGENTGELF
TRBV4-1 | ASSQEKDRGRGYEQY
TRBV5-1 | ASSLVGYETQY
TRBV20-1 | SAMWDRSGYGYT
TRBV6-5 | ASSVLAGGREQF
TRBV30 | AWTLQGNTEAF
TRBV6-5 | ASTPGAGANVLT
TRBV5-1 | ASSLSISQGEQF
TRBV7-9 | ASSLGDRGRIDSNQPQH
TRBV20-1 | SARGSGSNQPQH
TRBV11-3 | ASSDTVGDEAF
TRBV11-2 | ASSFSLRGLKPGLAGGKYNEQF
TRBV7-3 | ASSSIRTDTQY
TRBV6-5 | ASRNDLNDEQY